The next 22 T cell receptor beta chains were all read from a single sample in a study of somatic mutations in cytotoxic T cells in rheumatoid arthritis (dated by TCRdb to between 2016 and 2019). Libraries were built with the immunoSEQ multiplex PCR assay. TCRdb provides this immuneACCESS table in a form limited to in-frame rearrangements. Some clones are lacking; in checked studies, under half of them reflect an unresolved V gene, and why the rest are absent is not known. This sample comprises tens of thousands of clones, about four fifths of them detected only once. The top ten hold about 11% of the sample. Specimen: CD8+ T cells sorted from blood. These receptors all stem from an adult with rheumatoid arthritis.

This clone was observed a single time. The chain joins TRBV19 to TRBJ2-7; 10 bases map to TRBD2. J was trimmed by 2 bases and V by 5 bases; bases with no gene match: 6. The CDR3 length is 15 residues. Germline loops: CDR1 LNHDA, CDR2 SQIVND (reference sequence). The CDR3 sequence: CASSQYSGRTYEQYF. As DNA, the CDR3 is TGTGCCAGTAGTCAATATAGCGGGAGGACCTACGAGCAGTACTTC.

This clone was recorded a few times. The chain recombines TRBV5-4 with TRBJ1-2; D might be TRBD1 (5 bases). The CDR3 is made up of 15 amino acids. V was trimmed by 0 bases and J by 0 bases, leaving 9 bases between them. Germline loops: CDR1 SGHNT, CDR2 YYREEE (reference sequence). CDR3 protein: CASSLEAGTNYGYTF. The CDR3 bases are TGTGCCAGCAGCTTGGAGGCAGGGACTAACTATGGCTACACCTTC.

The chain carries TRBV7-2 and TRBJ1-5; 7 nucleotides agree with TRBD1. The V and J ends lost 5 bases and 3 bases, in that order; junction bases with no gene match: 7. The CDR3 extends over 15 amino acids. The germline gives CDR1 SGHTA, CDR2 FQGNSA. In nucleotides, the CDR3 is TGTGCCAGCAGCCCAGGGGGGACAGACAATCAGCCCCAGCATTTT. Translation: CASSPGGTDNQPQHF.

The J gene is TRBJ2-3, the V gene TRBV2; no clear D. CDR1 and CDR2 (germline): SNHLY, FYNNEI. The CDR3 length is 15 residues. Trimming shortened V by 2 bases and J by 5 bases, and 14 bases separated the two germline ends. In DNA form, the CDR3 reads TGTGCCAGCAGTGAAACCAGTGGGTTGGGAGATACGCAGTATTTT. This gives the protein CASSETSGLGDTQYF.

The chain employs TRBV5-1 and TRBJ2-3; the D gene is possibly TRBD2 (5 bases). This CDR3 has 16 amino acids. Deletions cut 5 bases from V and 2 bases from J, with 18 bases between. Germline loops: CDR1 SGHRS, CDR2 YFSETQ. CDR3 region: CASSPAGGGSTDTQYF. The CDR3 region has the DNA TGCGCCAGCAGTCCCGCGGGCGGCGGATCCACAGATACGCAGTATTTT.

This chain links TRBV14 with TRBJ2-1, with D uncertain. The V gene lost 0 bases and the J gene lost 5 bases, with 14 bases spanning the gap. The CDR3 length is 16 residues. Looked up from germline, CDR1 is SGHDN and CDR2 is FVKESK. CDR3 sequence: CASSQDWADVHNEQFF. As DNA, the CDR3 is TGTGCCAGCAGCCAAGATTGGGCGGACGTCCACAATGAGCAGTTCTTC. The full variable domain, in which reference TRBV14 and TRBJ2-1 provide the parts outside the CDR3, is EAGVTQFPSHSVIEKGQTVTLRCDPISGHDNLYWYRRVMGKEIKFLLHFVKESKQDESGMPNNRFLAERTGGTYSTLKVQPAELEDSGVYFCASSQDWADVHNEQFFGPGTRLTVL.

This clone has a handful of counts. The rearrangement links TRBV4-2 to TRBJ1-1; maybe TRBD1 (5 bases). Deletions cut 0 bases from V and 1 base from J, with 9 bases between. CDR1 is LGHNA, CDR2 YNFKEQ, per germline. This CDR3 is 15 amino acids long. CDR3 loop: CASSQDGGENTEAFF. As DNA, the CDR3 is TGTGCCAGCAGCCAAGATGGGGGGGAGAACACTGAAGCTTTCTTT.

The CDR3 nucleotides are TGCGCCAGCAGCTTACGCCCTTCAAGGGCCCCCACAGATACGCAGTATTTT. Amino acid sequence: CASSLRPSRAPTDTQYF. The chain recombines TRBV4-1 with TRBJ2-3; D gene unclear. Trimming took off 5 bases at V and 2 bases at J, with 20 bases between the two ends. Germline V gene sequence: CDR1 MGHRA, CDR2 YSYEKL. This CDR3 is built from 17 residues.

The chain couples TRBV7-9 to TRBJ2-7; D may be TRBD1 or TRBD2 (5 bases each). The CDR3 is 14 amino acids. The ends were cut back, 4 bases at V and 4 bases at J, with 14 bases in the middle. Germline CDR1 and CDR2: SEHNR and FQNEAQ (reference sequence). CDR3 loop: CASSYFGGEYEQYF. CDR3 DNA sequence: TGTGCCAGCAGCTATTTTGGGGGAGAGTACGAGCAGTACTTC.

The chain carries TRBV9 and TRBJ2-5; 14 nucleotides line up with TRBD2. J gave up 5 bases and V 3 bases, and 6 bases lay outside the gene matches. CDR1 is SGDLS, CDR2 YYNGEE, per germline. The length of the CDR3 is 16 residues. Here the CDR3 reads CASSGLAGGPAETQYF. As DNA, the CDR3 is TGTGCCAGCAGCGGACTAGCGGGAGGGCCCGCGGAGACCCAGTACTTC. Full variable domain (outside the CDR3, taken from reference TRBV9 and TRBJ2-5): DSGVTQTPKHLITATGQRVTLRCSPRSGDLSVYWYQQSLDQGLQFLIQYYNGEERAKGNILERFSAQQFPDLHSELNLSSLELGDSALYFCASSGLAGGPAETQYFGPGTRLLVL.

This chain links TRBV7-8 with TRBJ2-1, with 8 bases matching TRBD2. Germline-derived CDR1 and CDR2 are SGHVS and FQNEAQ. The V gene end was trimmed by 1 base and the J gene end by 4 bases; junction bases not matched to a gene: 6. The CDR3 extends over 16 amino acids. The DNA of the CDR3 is TGTGCCAGCAGCTTAGTCGTATCTAGCGGGTACAATGAGCAGTTCTTC. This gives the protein CASSLVVSSGYNEQFF.

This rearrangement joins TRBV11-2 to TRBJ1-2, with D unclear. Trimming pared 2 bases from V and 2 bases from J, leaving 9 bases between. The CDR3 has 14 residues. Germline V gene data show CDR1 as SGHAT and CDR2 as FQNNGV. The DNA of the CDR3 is TGTGCCAGCAGCTTAACCGCTAACAACTATGGCTACACCTTC. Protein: CASSLTANNYGYTF.

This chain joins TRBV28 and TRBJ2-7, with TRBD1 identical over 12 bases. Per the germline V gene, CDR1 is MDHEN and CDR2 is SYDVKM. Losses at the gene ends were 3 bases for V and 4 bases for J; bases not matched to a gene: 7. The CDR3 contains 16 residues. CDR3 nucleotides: TGTGCCAGCAGTTTGGGCCGGGACAGGGGGCAGTACGAGCAGTACTTC. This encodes CASSLGRDRGQYEQYF.

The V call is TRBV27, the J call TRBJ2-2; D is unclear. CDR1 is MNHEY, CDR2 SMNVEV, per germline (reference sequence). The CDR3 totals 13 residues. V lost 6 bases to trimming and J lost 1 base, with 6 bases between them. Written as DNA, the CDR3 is TGTGCCAGCAGACTTGTGAACACCGGGGAGCTGTTTTTT. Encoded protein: CASRLVNTGELFF.

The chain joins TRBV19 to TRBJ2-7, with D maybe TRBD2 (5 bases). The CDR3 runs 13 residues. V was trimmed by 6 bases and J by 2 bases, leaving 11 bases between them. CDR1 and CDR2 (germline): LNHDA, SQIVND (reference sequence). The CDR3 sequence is CASSPGGAYEQYF. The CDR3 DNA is TGTGCCAGTAGCCCCGGAGGAGCCTACGAGCAGTACTTC.

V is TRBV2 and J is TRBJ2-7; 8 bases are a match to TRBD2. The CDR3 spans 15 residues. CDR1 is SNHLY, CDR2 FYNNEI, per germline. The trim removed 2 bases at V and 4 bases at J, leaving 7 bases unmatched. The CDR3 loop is CASSEYGLAKYEQYF. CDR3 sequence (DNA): TGTGCCAGCAGTGAATACGGACTAGCCAAATACGAGCAGTACTTC.

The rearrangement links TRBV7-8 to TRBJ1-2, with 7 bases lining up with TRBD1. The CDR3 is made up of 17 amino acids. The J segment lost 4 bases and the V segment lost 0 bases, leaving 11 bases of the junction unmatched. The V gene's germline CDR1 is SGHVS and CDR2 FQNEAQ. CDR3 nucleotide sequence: TGTGCCAGCAGCTTAGCGGCTACAGGGGCGGTTCGCTATGGCTACACCTTC. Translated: CASSLAATGAVRYGYTF.

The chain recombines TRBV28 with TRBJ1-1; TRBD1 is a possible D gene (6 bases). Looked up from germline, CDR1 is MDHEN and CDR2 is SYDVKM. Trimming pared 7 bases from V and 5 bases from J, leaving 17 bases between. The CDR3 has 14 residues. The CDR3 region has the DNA TGTGCCAGCACCGGAAGGGGGGGCCGAACTGAAGCTTTCTTT. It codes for CASTGRGGRTEAFF.

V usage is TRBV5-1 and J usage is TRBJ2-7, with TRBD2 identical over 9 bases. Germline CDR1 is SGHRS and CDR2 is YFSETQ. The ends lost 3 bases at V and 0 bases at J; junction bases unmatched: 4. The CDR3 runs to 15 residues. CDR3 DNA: TGCGCCAGCAGCTGGGGACTAGCTAGCTCCTACGAGCAGTACTTC. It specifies CASSWGLASSYEQYF. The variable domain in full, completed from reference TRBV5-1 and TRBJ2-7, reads KAGVTQTPRYLIKTRGQQVTLSCSPISGHRSVSWYQQTPGQGLQFLFEYFSETQRNKGNFPGRFSGRQFSNSRSEMNVSTLELGDSALYLCASSWGLASSYEQYFGPGTRLTVT.

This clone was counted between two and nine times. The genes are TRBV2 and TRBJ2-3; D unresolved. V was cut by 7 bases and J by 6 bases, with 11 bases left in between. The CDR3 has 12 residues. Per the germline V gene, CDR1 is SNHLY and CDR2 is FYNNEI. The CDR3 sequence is CASNDETDTQYF. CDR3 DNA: TGTGCCAGCAATGATGAAACGGATACGCAGTATTTT.

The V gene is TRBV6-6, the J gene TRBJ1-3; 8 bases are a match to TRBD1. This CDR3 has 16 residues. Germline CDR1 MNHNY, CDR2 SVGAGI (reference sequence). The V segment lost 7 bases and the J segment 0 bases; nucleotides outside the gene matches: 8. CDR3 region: CASNNGDRTSGNTIYF. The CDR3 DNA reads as TGTGCCAGCAATAATGGGGACAGGACCTCTGGAAACACCATATATTTT.

CDR3 sequence (DNA): TGTGCCAGCAGTGAAGGTATCCTTCAGCCCCAGCATTTT. It codes for CASSEGILQPQHF. The chain combines TRBV6-1 with TRBJ1-5; D is uncertain. Germline CDR1 MNHNS, CDR2 SASEGT. V was clipped by 1 base and J by 6 bases, with 7 bases between them. The CDR3 totals 13 residues.